The clone carrying this T cell receptor beta chain showed up just a few times. Its antigen is not known. Some clones are missing from TCRdb's copy, which holds only in-frame ones; the method was immunoSEQ multiplex PCR. Here the sample spans around 10,000 clones, over 75% being singletons. Between roughly 35 and 100 mL of blood was drawn per time point. This entry is derived from a study of follicular helper T cells after annual influenza vaccination. General study results and limits: Recurrent ICOS+CD38+ cTfh clonotypes included tetramer and AIM influenza-specific ones. Change in circulating plasmablasts correlated with ICOS+CD38+ cTfh clonality change.

The sequencing used CXCR5- memory CD4+ T cells sorted from blood, collected 6 weeks after influenza vaccination. This TCR was recovered from an adult who received the influenza vaccine.

CDR3 protein: CASSLGLATDTQYF. CDR3 sequence (DNA): TGTGCCAGCAGCTTGGGGCTCGCCACAGATACGCAGTATTTT. The chain employs TRBV5-4 and TRBJ2-3; D not certain. V was pared by 0 bases and J by 2 bases, with 7 bases between. CDR1 is SGHNT, CDR2 YYREEE, per germline (reference sequence). The CDR3 spans 14 residues.